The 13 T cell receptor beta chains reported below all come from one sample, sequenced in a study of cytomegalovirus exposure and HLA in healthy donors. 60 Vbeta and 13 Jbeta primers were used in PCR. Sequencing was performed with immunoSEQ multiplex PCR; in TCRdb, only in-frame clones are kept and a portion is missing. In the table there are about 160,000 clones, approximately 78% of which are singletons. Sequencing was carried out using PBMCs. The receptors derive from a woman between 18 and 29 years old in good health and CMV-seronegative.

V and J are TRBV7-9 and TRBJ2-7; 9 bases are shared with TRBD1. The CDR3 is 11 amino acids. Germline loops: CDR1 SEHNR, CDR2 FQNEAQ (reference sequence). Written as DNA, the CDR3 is TGTTCCGGGGGACAGGGCTACGAGCAGTACTTC. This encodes CSGGQGYEQYF.

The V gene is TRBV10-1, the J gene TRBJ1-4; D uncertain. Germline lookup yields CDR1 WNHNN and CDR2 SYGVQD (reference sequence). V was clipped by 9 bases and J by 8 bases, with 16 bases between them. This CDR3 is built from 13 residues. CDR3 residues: CASSAGLGEKLFF. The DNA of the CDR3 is TGCGCCAGTAGCGCCGGGTTGGGCGAAAAACTGTTTTTT.

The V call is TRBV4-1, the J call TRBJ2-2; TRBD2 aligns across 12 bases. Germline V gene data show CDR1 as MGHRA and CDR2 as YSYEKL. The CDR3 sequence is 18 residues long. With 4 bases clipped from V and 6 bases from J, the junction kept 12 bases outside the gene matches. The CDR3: CASSPGGPTSGSPGELFF. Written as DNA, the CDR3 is TGCGCCAGCAGCCCCGGCGGACCGACTAGCGGGAGTCCCGGGGAGCTGTTTTTT.

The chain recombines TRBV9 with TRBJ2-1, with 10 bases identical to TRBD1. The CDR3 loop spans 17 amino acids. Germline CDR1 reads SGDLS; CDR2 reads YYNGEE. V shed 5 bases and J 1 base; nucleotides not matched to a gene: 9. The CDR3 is CASSSSPGQGSYNEQFF. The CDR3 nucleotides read TGTGCCAGCAGTTCTTCTCCGGGACAGGGGTCCTACAATGAGCAGTTCTTC.

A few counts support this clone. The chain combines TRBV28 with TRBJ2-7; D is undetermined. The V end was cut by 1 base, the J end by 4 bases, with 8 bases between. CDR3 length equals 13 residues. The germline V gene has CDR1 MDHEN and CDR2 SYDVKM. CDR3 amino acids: CASSLFGLYEQYF. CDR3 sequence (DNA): TGTGCCAGCAGTTTATTCGGTCTTTACGAGCAGTACTTC.

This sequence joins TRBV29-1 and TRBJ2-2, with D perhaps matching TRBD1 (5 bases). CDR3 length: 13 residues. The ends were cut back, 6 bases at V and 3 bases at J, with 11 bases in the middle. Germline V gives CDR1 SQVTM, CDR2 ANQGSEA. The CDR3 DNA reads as TGCAGCGTCTACAGACAGTACACCGGGGAGCTGTTTTTT. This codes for CSVYRQYTGELFF.

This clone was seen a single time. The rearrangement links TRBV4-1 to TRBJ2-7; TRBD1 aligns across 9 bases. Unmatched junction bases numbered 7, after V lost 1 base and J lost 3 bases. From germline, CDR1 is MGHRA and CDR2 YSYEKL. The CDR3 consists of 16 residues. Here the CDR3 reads CASSQVPGQGLYEQYF. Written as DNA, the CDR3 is TGCGCCAGCAGCCAAGTCCCCGGACAGGGGCTCTACGAGCAGTACTTC.

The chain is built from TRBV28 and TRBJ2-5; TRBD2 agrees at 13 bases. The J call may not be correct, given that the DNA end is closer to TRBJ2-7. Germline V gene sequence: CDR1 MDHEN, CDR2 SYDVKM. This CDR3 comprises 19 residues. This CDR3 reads CASSPRATSGRSRPYEQYF. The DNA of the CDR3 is TGTGCCAGCAGTCCGCGCGCGACTAGCGGGAGGTCAAGACCCTACGAGCAGTACTTC.

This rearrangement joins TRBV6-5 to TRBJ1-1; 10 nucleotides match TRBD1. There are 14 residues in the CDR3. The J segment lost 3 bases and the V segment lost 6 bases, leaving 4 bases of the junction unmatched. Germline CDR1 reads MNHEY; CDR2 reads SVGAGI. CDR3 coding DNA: TGTGCCAGCAGGTCCGGGACAGGGGACACTGAAGCTTTCTTT. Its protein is CASRSGTGDTEAFF.

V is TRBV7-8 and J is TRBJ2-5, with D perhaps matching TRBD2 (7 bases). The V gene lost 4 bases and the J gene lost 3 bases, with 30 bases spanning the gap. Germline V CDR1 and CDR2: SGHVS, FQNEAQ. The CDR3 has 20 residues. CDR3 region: CASSSRGGGEGLPGKETQYF. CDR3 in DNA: TGTGCCAGCAGCTCAAGGGGAGGGGGGGAAGGACTCCCGGGAAAAGAGACCCAGTACTTC.

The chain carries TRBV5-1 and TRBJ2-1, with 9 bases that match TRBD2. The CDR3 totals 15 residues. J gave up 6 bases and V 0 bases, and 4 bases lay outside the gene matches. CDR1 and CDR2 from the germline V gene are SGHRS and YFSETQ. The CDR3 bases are TGCGCCAGCAGCTTGGACAGCGGGAGGCTCAATGAGCAGTTCTTC. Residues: CASSLDSGRLNEQFF.

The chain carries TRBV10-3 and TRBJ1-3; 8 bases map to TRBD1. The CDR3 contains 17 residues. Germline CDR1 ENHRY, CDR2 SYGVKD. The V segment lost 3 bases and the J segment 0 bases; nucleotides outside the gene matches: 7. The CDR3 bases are TGTGCCATCAGTGACCAAAGGACAGGGAGCTCTGGAAACACCATATATTTT. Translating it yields CAISDQRTGSSGNTIYF.

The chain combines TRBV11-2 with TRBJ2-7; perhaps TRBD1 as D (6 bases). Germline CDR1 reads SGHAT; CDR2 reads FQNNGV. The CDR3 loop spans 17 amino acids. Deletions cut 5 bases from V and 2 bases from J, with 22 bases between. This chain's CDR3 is CASSPIATRGQPYEQYF. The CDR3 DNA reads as TGTGCCAGCAGCCCTATCGCCACACGAGGACAGCCCTACGAGCAGTACTTC.